This T cell receptor beta chain came from a study of T cell responses to AZD1222 COVID-19 vaccine. The study's findings and limits: At baseline, just a handful of AZD1222 recipients tested seropositive. Donors in the cohort were predominantly white British and more often female, and clonal diversity was possibly underestimated. Regions 160-218 and 743-854 dominated among vaccine-associated CD4 TCRs spanning spike. Nearly half of the spike-specific TCRs reportedly recognize variant regions that carry no mutations.

The germline CDR1 and CDR2 sequences are SGHTA and FQGTGA. V lost 6 bases to trimming and J lost 5 bases; unmatched junction nucleotides: 10. The CDR3 runs 15 residues. With respect to this clone: Antigen: not known.

Sequencing was performed with immunoSEQ multiplex PCR; in TCRdb, only in-frame clones are kept and a portion is missing. The sample lists 100,000 to 150,000 clones, roughly 90% occurring once. The clonotype originates from an adult in good health. The rearrangement uses TRBV7-3 and TRBJ1-5; 7 nucleotides match TRBD1. The sample in question was peripheral blood, obtained on day 0 of MenACWY control vaccination. The CDR3, as DNA: TGTGCCAGCAGTTACTACAGGGGATGCGATCAGCCCCAGCATTTT. Its protein product is CASSYYRGCDQPQHF.